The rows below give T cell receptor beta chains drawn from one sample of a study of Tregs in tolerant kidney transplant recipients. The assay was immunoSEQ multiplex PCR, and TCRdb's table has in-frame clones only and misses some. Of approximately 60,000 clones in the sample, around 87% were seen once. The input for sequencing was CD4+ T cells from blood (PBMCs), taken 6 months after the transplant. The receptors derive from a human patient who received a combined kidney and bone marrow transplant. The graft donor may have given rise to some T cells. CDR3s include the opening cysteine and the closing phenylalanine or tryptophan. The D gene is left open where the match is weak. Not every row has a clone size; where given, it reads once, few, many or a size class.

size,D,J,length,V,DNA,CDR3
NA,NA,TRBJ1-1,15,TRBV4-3,TGCGCCAGCAGCCAATGGCCTAGGGGGAGAACTGAAGCTTTCTTT,CASSQWPRGRTEAFF
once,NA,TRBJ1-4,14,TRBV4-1,TGCGCCAGCAGCCAAGTCTGGAGGCTTGAAAAACTGTTTTTT,CASSQVWRLEKLFF
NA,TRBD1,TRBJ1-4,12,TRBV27,TGTGCCAGCAGTCGAAGACAGGGAAAACTGTTTTTT,CASSRRQGKLFF
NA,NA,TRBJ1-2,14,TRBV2,TGTGCCAGCAGTGCTCGGCAGGGGACGTATGGCTACACCTTC,CASSARQGTYGYTF
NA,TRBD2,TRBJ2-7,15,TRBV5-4,TGTGCCAGCAGCCTCGGACTAGCGGAATCCTACGAGCAGTACTTC,CASSLGLAESYEQYF
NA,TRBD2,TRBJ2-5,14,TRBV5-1,TGCGCCAGCAGCTTAGGGACTACCCAAGAGACCCAGTACTTC,CASSLGTTQETQYF
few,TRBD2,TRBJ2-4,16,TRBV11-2,TGTGCCAGCAGCTTAGTAAGACTAGCCCGGGAAAACATTCAGTACTTC,CASSLVRLARENIQYF
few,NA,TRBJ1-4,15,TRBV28,TGTGCCAGCAGTGGAGGTCGTCCCAATCCTGAAAAACTGTTTTTT,CASSGGRPNPEKLFF
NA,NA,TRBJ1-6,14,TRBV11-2,TGTGCCAGCAGCTCATATAGCAGTAATTCACCCCTCCACTTT,CASSSYSSNSPLHF
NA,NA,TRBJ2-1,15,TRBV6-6,TGTGCCAGCAGTTACTGGACAGTGACCTACAATGAGCAGTTCTTC,CASSYWTVTYNEQFF
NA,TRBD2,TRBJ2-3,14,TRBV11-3,TGTGCCAGCAGCCCAGCGGGGGGGCCAGATACGCAGTATTTT,CASSPAGGPDTQYF
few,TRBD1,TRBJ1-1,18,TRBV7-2,TGTGCCAGCAGCGCCGGGACAGGTTTCTGGGGTATGAACACTGAAGCTTTCTTT,CASSAGTGFWGMNTEAFF
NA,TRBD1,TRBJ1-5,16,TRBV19,TGTGCCAGTAGTACCACAGGGGGAGGGGGCAATCAGCCCCAGCATTTT,CASSTTGGGGNQPQHF
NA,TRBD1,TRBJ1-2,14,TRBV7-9,TGTGCCAGCAGCTTATACGGGACAGGGTATGGCTACACCTTC,CASSLYGTGYGYTF
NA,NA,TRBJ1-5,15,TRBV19,TGTGCCAGTAGTATCTTGGCTGGGGGCAGTCAGCCCCAGCATTTT,CASSILAGGSQPQHF
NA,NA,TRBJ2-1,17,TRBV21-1,TGTGCCAGATGGGAGTACAGGGCCCCCTTCTCCTACAATGAGCAGTTCTTC,CARWEYRAPFSYNEQFF
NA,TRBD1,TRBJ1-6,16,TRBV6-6,TGTGCCAGCACTTTACAGGGGAGCTCCTATAATTCACCCCTCCACTTT,CASTLQGSSYNSPLHF
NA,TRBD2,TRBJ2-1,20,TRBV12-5,TGTGCTAGTGGTTTGGTCCCTTACCTAGCGGGAGGGACCTCCTACAATGAGCAGTTCTTC,CASGLVPYLAGGTSYNEQFF
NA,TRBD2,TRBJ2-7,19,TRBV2,TGTGCCAGCAGTGTGGCGGGGGCACTAGGACTAGCGACGTCCTACGAGCAGTACTTC,CASSVAGALGLATSYEQYF
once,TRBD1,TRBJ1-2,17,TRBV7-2,TGTGCCAGCAGCTTAAAGAGGCCAACAGGGGCTCACTATGGCTACACCTTC,CASSLKRPTGAHYGYTF
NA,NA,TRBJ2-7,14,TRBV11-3,TGTGCCAGCAGCCCAGTGGCTGGAGGCTACGAGCAGTACTTC,CASSPVAGGYEQYF
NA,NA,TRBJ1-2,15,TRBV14,TGTGCCAGCAGTCGGCAGGGGCCTTCTAACTATGGCTACACCTTC,CASSRQGPSNYGYTF
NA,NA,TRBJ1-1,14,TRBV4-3,TGCGCCAGCAGCCAAGGGACAGAGAACACTGAAGCTTTCTTT,CASSQGTENTEAFF
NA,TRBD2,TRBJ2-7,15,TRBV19,TGTGCCAGCAGGACTAGCGGAAATACCCTCTACGAGCAGTACTTC,CASRTSGNTLYEQYF